One and the same sample provided the 16 T cell receptor beta chains below, sequenced in a study of blood T cell repertoires in COVID-19. This table comes from immunoSEQ multiplex PCR, and its TCRdb copy is limited to in-frame clones, with some not included. The sample lists about 160,000 clones, roughly 90% occurring once. Sequences were obtained from peripheral blood. Receptor source: a man aged 60 to 69 with active or convalescent COVID-19.

This sequence joins TRBV9 and TRBJ2-1; 10 nucleotides match TRBD2. V shed 5 bases and J 0 bases; nucleotides not matched to a gene: 8. The CDR3 loop spans 17 amino acids. Looked up from germline, CDR1 is SGDLS and CDR2 is YYNGEE. The DNA for the CDR3 is TGTGCCAGCAGTCGACTCTCTAGCGGGAGCTCCTACAATGAGCAGTTCTTC. Translating gives CASSRLSSGSSYNEQFF.

There are a few counts of this clone. The rearrangement joins TRBV6-2 or TRBV6-3 to TRBJ2-2, with 9 bases fitting TRBD1. The V gene end was trimmed by 2 bases and the J gene end by 6 bases; junction bases not matched to a gene: 1. The CDR3 totals 14 residues. Germline V gives CDR1 MNHEY, CDR2 SVGEGT. The CDR3 DNA reads TGTGCCAGCAGTTACGGGACAGGGTCCGGGGAGCTGTTTTTT. It translates to CASSYGTGSGELFF.

The V and J genes are TRBV5-6 and TRBJ2-5; the D gene is possibly TRBD2 (5 bases). Germline loops: CDR1 SGHDT, CDR2 YYEEEE. Deletions cut 3 bases from V and 2 bases from J, with 11 bases between. The CDR3 covers 14 residues. The CDR3 coding sequence is TGTGCCAGCAGCTCGGACTTTCCTCAAGAGACCCAGTACTTC. Protein sequence: CASSSDFPQETQYF.

The J gene is TRBJ2-7, the V gene TRBV14; a possible D gene is TRBD2 (7 bases). This CDR3 region has 13 residues. The V end was cut by 5 bases, the J end by 10 bases, with 18 bases between. Germline lookup yields CDR1 SGHDN and CDR2 FVKESK. CDR3 protein: CASSGYRAGDQYF. CDR3 DNA sequence: TGTGCCAGCAGCGGATACAGGGCGGGGGATCAGTACTTC.

This clone was seen just once. The chain employs TRBV7-2 and TRBJ1-1; 9 bases line up with TRBD1. Germline CDR1 SGHTA, CDR2 FQGNSA. V lost 1 base to trimming and J lost 1 base; unmatched junction nucleotides: 7. CDR3 length equals 17 residues. The CDR3, as DNA: TGTGCCAGCAGCTTAGGGGGACAGGGCTCGGGGAACACTGAAGCTTTCTTT. Its translation is CASSLGGQGSGNTEAFF.

The chain uses TRBV7-2 and TRBJ1-2; D may be TRBD1 (6 bases). V lost 5 bases and J lost 0, with 13 bases in between. Germline lookup yields CDR1 SGHTA and CDR2 FQGNSA. CDR3 length: 15 amino acids. Here the CDR3 DNA reads TGTGCCAGCAGCCGCCAACAGGGAACTAACTATGGCTACACCTTC. The encoded protein is CASSRQQGTNYGYTF.

The rearrangement links TRBV10-3 to TRBJ2-5; the match to TRBD2 covers 9 bases. Germline values: CDR1 ENHRY, CDR2 SYGVKD. With V trimmed by 2 bases and J by 5 bases, 6 bases remained unmatched. The CDR3 has 15 residues. CDR3 residues: CAISESGRLRETQYF. CDR3 sequence (DNA): TGTGCCATCAGTGAGAGCGGGAGGTTGAGGGAGACCCAGTACTTC.

The V gene is TRBV7-9, the J gene TRBJ2-3; TRBD2 might be the D (6 bases). V was pared by 5 bases and J by 2 bases, with 8 bases between. The CDR3 is 13 amino acids. Germline-derived CDR1 and CDR2 are SEHNR and FQNEAQ (reference sequence). The CDR3 protein is CASSRGVTDTQYF. CDR3 sequence (DNA): TGTGCCAGCAGCCGCGGGGTCACAGATACGCAGTATTTT.

The rearrangement joins TRBV5-1 to TRBJ2-1; 13 nucleotides line up with TRBD2. This CDR3 contains 14 residues. Trimming removed 7 bases from V and 6 bases from J; junction bases left unmatched: 4. Germline-derived CDR1 and CDR2 are SGHRS and YFSETQ. The CDR3 here is CASGTSGKINEQFF. DNA of the CDR3: TGCGCCAGCGGGACTAGCGGGAAAATCAATGAGCAGTTCTTC.

This rearrangement joins TRBV9 to TRBJ2-3; 9 nucleotides line up with TRBD2. CDR1 and CDR2 from the germline V gene are SGDLS and YYNGEE. V gave up 6 bases and J gave up 3 bases; unmatched junction bases: 8. The CDR3 totals 15 residues. The DNA of the CDR3 is TGTGCCAGCAACAGAGCGGGAGGTGGGACAGATACGCAGTATTTT. Translating it yields CASNRAGGGTDTQYF.

The V and J genes are TRBV7-8 and TRBJ1-4; TRBD1 matches 8 bases. CDR1 SGHVS and CDR2 FQNEAQ come from the germline V gene. With 6 bases clipped from V and 6 bases from J, the junction kept 12 bases outside the gene matches. The CDR3 length is 16 residues. CDR3 coding DNA: TGTGCCAGCAGTCTGAACCGGGACAGGTCCTATGAAAAACTGTTTTTT. Its protein product is CASSLNRDRSYEKLFF. The whole variable domain, filled in from reference TRBV7-8 and TRBJ1-4, reads GAGVSQSPRYKVAKRGQDVALRCDPISGHVSLFWYQQALGQGPEFLTYFQNEAQLDKSGLPSDRFFAERPEGSVSTLKIQRTQQEDSAVYLCASSLNRDRSYEKLFFGSGTQLSVL.

There are a few counts of this clone. The CDR3 loop reads CASSQGYRGAMNTEAFF. As DNA, the CDR3 is TGTGCCAGCAGCCAAGGTTACAGGGGCGCGATGAACACTGAAGCTTTCTTT. V and J are TRBV3-1 (or the pseudogene TRBV3-2) and TRBJ1-1; TRBD1 agrees at 7 bases. The CDR3 loop spans 17 amino acids. Germline V gives CDR1 LGHDT, CDR2 YNNKEL (reference sequence). Trimming cost V 1 base and J 0 bases; bases outside gene matches: 8.

The chain combines TRBV4-2 with TRBJ2-1, with 7 bases matching TRBD2. CDR1 and CDR2 (germline): LGHNA, YNFKEQ. Germline trimming cut 4 bases from V and 4 bases from J; bases unmatched to any gene: 4. The CDR3 is 14 amino acids. CDR3 residues: CASSRERDYNEQFF. The CDR3 region has the DNA TGTGCCAGCAGCCGAGAGCGGGATTACAATGAGCAGTTCTTC.

The chain employs TRBV5-1 and TRBJ2-2, with 12 bases identical to TRBD1. Looked up from germline, CDR1 is SGHRS and CDR2 is YFSETQ. The CDR3 contains 16 residues. J lost 1 base, V lost 4 bases, and 2 bases had no gene match. CDR3: CASSRDRGQNTGELFF. The CDR3 coding sequence is TGCGCCAGCAGCAGGGACAGGGGGCAGAACACCGGGGAGCTGTTTTTT.

This sequence joins TRBV5-1 and TRBJ2-1, with 10 bases aligning to TRBD2. Germline CDR1 and CDR2: SGHRS and YFSETQ. Unmatched junction bases numbered 4, after V lost 4 bases and J lost 3 bases. The CDR3 has 15 residues. CDR3 loop: CASSPRTSGYNEQFF. The CDR3 DNA reads TGCGCCAGCAGCCCGAGGACTAGCGGCTACAATGAGCAGTTCTTC.

The chain carries TRBV5-1 and TRBJ1-4; no clear D gene. Germline CDR1 and CDR2: SGHRS and YFSETQ. CDR3 size: 14 residues. V lost 1 base, J lost 5 bases, and 9 bases lay in between. The CDR3 DNA reads TGCGCCAGCAGCTTGTGGCAGACAAATGAAAAACTGTTTTTT. It yields the protein CASSLWQTNEKLFF. The whole variable domain, remainder taken from reference TRBV5-1 and TRBJ1-4, is KAGVTQTPRYLIKTRGQQVTLSCSPISGHRSVSWYQQTPGQGLQFLFEYFSETQRNKGNFPGRFSGRQFSNSRSEMNVSTLELGDSALYLCASSLWQTNEKLFFGSGTQLSVL.